This T cell receptor (beta chain) came from a study of regulatory T cells in long-lasting Graves disease. Libraries of TCR beta came from iRepertoire HTBI primers plus Arm-PCR of CDR3 regions. TCRdb passed the multiplex PCR reads through MiXCR, listing each CDR3 protein once. The data hold more than 300,000 distinct CDR3 sequences, with less than 20% observed a single time. Time point of the sample: newly diagnosed GD, antithyroid drugs for less than 3 months. Generation of the TCR library employed RNA extracted from PBMCs. The V end was cut by 0 bases, the J end by 0 bases, with 12 bases between. This CDR3 region has 16 residues. CDR1 and CDR2 (germline): SQVTM, ANQGSEA.

The gene calls are TRBV29-1 and TRBJ2-1; TRBD2 might be the D (5 bases). The sequence came from a female donor with Graves disease. The material was peripheral blood mononuclear cells (PBMCs), obtained at new diagnosis, from a patient treated with antithyroid drugs. CDR3 region: CSVEDGKTTSYNEQFF. The DNA for the CDR3 is TGCAGCGTTGAAGATGGAAAGACTACCTCCTACAATGAGCAGTTCTTC.